Sequencing of this T cell receptor beta chain was carried out in a study of T cells in Graves' hyperthyroidism and ophthalmopathy. A remark on this clonotype: Its specificity is unknown.

The CDR3 regions of TCR beta were amplified from RNA transcripts. The TCR CDR3 first-round RT-PCR relied on the HTBI primer set. TCRdb re-analysed the multiplex PCR reads in MiXCR, keeping a single row per CDR3 protein. The repertoire consists of roughly 740,000 distinct CDR3 sequences, with about a sixth occurring once and the leading ten covering 8.4%. General observations from the study: Stable hyperthyroidism and ophthalmopathy were separated using 13 V-J signatures.

Germline lookup yields CDR1 MDHEN and CDR2 SYDVKM. There are 15 residues in the CDR3. V lost 5 bases and J 4 bases, leaving 17 bases between the germline ends. In making diagnoses, clinical symptoms, serum thyroxine and TRAb, thyroid ultrasound and orbital computed tomography were all used. From less than 13 ml of fresh peripheral blood, PBMCs were isolated. Sequences were obtained from blood. The sequence was obtained from a man aged 18 to 30 with Graves' hyperthyroidism. The gene calls are TRBV28 and TRBJ1-2; perhaps TRBD1 as D (5 bases). The chain's CDR3 is CASSPVQGFPYGYTF. The CDR3 region has the DNA TGTGCCAGCAGTCCTGTTCAGGGTTTTCCCTATGGCTACACCTTC.